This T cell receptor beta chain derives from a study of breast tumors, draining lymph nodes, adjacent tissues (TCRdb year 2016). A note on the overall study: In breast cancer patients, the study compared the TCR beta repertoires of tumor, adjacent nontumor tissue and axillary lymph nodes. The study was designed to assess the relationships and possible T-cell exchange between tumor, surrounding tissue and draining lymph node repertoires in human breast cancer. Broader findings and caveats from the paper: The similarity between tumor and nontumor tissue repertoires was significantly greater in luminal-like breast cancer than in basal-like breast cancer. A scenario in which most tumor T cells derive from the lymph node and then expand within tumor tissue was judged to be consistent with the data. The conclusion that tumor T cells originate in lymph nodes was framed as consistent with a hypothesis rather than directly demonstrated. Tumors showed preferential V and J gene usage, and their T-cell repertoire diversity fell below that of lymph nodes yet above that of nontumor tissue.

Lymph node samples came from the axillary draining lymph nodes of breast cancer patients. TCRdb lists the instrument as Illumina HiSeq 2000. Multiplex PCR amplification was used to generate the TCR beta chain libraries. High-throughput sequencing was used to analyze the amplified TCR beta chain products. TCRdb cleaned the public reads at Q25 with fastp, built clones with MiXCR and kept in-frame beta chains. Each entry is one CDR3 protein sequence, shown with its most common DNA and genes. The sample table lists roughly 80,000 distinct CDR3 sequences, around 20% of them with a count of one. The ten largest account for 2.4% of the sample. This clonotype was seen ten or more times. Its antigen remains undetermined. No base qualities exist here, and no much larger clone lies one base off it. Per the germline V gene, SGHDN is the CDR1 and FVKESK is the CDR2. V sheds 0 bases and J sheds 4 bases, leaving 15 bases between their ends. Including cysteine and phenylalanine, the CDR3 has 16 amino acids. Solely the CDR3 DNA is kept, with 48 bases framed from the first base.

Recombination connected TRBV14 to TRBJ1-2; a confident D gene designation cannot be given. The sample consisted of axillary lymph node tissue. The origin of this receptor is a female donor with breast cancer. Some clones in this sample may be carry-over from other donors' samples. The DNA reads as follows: TGTGCCAGCAGCCAAGATTCTCGCGGAGCCTTCTATGGCTACACCTTC. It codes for CASSQDSRGAFYGYTF.